The clone carrying this T cell receptor (beta chain) was counted between two and nine times. Its antigen is not identified. The data were taken from a study of T cells after yellow fever vaccination. Study summary: Fractions of limited cellularity were prepared by means of SMART-Seq v4 Ultra Low Input.

In making TCR cDNA, 5'RACE template switching added a universal primer site and UMIs to it. From the 5' RACE reads, TCRdb called clonotypes with MiXCR, one entry per CDR3 protein. The table records nearly 300,000 distinct CDR3 sequences, about 10% of them present only once. The CDR3 spans 13 residues. CDR1 is SGHTA, CDR2 FQGNSA, per germline. V gave up 7 bases and J gave up 5 bases, with 12 bases separating them. Study outcomes and limitations: Repertoires obtained by FACS sorting could include abundant clonotypes that entered as contaminants from the bulk population. Primary-vaccination clones mostly resurfaced post-booster (approximately 96% CD4, around 88% CD8).

The J gene is TRBJ1-5, the V gene TRBV7-2; D is unclear. The source material was CD4+ T cells sorted from PBMCs, sampled 5 days after the yellow fever booster vaccination. The sequence came from a man younger than 35 who received the YFV17D yellow fever vaccine. The CDR3 DNA sequence: TGTGCCAGCACTACCACGTGGGATCAGCCCCAGCATTTT. Amino acids: CASTTTWDQPQHF.